This T cell receptor beta chain came from a study of cytomegalovirus exposure and HLA in healthy donors. Whole-study findings and limits: It was reportedly the case that the classifier diagnosed cytomegalovirus status with high specificity and sensitivity.

This clone was seen only once. Its antigen is still unknown. The V end was cut by 1 base, the J end by 6 bases, with 9 bases between. The length of the CDR3 is 13 residues. From germline, CDR1 is SGHRS and CDR2 YFSETQ. PCR employed 60 Vbeta and 13 Jbeta primers. Original processing methods: In a later analysis, of some 80 million unique beta chains, around 9.9 million appeared in at least two donors. Data came from immunoSEQ multiplex PCR; TCRdb stores just in-frame clones and leaves some out. That table supplies the V and J calls and clone size; D and trimming were determined from the DNA. Of around 130,000 clones in the sample, roughly 80% were seen once.

The sample consisted of PBMCs. The V gene is TRBV5-1, the J gene TRBJ2-3; D call uncertain. This clonotype was obtained from a female donor in good health and CMV-seronegative. CDR3 sequence (DNA): TGCGCCAGCAGCTTGTCATCCCAGGATACGCAGTATTTT. This codes for CASSLSSQDTQYF.